In its sample, the clone carrying this TCR beta chain was seen a few times. Its specificity is not known. For TCRbeta, the library was prepared with unique molecular identifiers. TCRdb fed the PCR reads into MiXCR, producing one record per CDR3 protein. The sample shows almost 500,000 distinct CDR3 sequences, about 10% of them seen only once. These data originate in a study of T-cell reconstitution after alpha-beta-depleted transplantation in children. Whole-study results and caveats: Expanded graft clones numbering several hundred reportedly gave rise to alpha-beta T cells about two months after transplant. Where some patients showed high TCRbeta diversity at day 60, it came from recipient T cells and thymic progenitors that had survived. T-cell counts and diversity at one year post-transplant came mainly from newly produced T cells.

Germline V gene data show CDR1 as KGHDR and CDR2 as SFDVKD. V lost 3 bases and J lost 3; bases outside the gene matches: 6. This CDR3 comprises 16 residues. This TCR came from a child aged 2 to 15 with inherited bone marrow failure, due to receive a stem cell transplant. The chain links TRBV24-1 to TRBJ2-1, with 8 bases fitting TRBD1. The starting material was PBMCs, obtained before TCRalphabeta/CD19-depleted stem cell transplant. The CDR3 DNA reads TGTGCCACCAGTGATCGCACAGGGGGGTACTACAATGAGCAGTTCTTC. It codes for CATSDRTGGYYNEQFF.